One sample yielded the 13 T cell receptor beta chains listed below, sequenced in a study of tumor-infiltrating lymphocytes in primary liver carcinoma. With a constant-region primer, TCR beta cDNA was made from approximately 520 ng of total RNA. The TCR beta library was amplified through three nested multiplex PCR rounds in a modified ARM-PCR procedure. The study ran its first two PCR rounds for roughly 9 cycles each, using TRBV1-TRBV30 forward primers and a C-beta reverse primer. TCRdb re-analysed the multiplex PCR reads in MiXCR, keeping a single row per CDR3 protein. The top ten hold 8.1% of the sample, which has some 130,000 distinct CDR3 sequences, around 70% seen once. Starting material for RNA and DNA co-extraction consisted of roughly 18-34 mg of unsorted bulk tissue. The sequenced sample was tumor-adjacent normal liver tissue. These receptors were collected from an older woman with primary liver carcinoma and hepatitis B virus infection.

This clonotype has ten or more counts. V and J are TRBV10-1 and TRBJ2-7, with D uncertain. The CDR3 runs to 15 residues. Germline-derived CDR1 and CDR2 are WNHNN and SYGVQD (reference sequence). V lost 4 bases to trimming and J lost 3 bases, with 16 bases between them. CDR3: CASSASQRRGYEQYF. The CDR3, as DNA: TGCGCCAGCAGTGCGTCTCAGAGAAGAGGCTACGAGCAGTACTTC.

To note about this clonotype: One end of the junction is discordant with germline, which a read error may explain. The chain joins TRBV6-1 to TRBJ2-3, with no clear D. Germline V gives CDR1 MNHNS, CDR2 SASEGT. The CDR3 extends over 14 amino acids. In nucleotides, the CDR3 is TGCGCCAACATTCGAGCCTTTAGCACAGATACTCAGTATTTT. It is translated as CANIRAFSTDTQYF.

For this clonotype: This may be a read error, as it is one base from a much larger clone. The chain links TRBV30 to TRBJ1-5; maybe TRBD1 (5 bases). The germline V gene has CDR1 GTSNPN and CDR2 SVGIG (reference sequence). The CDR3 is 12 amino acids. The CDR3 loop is CAWSQGGQPLHF. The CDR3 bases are TGTGCCTGGAGCCAGGGCGGTCAGCCCCTGCATTTT.

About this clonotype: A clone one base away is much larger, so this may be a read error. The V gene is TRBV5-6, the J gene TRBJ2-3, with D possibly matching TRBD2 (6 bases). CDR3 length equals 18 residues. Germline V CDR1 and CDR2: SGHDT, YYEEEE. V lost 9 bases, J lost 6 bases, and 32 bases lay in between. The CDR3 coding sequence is TGTGCCATCAGGCAGGGACCGCGCTATAGCGGCCAACGGGATACGCAGTATTTT. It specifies CAIRQGPRYSGQRDTQYF. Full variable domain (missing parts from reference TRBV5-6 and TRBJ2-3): DAGVTQSPTHLIKTRGQQVTLRCSPKSGHDTVSWYQQALGQGPQFIFQYYEEEERQRGNFPDRFSGHQFPNYSSELNVNALLLGDSALYLCAIRQGPRYSGQRDTQYFGPGTRLTVL.

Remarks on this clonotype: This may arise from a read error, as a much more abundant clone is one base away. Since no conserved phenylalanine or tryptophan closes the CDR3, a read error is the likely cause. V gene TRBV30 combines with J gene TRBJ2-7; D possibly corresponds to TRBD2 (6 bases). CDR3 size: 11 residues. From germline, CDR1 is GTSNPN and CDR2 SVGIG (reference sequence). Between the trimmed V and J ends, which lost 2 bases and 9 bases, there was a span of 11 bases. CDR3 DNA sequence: TGTGCCTGGAGTACCGGGGGTTTGCAGTACCTC. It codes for CAWSTGGLQYL.

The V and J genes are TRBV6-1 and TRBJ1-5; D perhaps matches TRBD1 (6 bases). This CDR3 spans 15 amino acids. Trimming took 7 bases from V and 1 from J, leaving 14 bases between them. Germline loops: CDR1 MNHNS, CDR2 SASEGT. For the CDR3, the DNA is TGTGCCAGCACTGGGACATGCCGAAGCAATCAGCCCCAGCATTTT. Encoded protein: CASTGTCRSNQPQHF.

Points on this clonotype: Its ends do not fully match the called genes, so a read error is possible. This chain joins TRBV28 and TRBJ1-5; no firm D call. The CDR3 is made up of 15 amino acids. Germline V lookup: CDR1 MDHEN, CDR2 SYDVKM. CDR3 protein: CANSLELNSNQPQHF. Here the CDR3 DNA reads TGTGCCAACAGTTTAGAACTCAATAGCAATCAGCCACAGCATTTT.

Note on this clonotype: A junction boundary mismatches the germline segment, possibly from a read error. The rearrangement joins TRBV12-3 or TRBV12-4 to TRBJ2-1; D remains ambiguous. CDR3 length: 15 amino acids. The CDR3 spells CSSSLRHGSYNEQFF. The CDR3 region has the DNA TGTTCCAGCTCTTTACGGCACGGTTCCTACAATGAGCAGTTCTTC.

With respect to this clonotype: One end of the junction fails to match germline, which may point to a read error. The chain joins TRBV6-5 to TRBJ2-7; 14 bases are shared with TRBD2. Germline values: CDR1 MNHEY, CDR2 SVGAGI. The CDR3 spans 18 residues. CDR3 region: CASNYSGTSGSGSYEQYF. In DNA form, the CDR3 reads TGTGCCAGCAATTACTCTGGGACTAGCGGGAGCGGCTCCTACGAGCAGTACTTC.

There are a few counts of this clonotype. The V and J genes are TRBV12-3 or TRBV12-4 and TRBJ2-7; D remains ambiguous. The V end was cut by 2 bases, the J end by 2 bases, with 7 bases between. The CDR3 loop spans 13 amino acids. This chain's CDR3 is CASSLTWPYEQYF. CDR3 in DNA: TGTGCCAGCAGTTTAACTTGGCCCTACGAGCAGTACTTC.

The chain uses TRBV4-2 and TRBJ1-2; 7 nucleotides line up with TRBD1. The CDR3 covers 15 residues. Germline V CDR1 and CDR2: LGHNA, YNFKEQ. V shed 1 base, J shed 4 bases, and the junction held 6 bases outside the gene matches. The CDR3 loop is CASSQAGGAPYGYTF. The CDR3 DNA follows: TGTGCCAGCAGCCAAGCAGGGGGTGCTCCCTATGGCTACACCTTC.

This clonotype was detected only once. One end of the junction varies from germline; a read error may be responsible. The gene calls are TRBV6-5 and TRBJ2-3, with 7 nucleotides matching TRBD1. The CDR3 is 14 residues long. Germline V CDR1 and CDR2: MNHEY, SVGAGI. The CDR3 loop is CANSYTGETDTQYF. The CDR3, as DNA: TGTGCCAACAGTTATACAGGGGAAACAGATACGCAGTATTTT.

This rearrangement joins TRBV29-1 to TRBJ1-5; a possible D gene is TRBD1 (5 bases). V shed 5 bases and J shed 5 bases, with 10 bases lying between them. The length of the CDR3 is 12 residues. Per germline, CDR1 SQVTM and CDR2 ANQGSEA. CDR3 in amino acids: CSVRAGDQPQHF. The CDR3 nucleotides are TGCAGCGTTCGGGCGGGGGATCAGCCCCAGCATTTT.